A single sample gave rise to the 22 T cell receptor beta chains below, sequenced in a study of cytomegalovirus exposure and HLA in healthy donors. PCR primers comprised 60 Vbeta and 13 Jbeta primers. TCRdb's table, derived via immunoSEQ multiplex PCR, lists solely in-frame clones and lacks some. The sample holds around 130,000 clones; 65% to 85% are singletons and the top ten take 1% to 1.5%. The sample was PBMCs. The receptor source for this set is a man between 50 and 59 years old in good health and CMV-seronegative.

This chain joins TRBV5-4 and TRBJ2-5; TRBD2 aligns across 15 bases. The junction had 2 bases not matched to a gene; V was cut back by 3 bases and J by 5 bases. This CDR3 spans 15 amino acids. Germline V gene sequence: CDR1 SGHNT, CDR2 YYREEE (reference sequence). The CDR3 coding sequence is TGTGCCAGCAGCTCTGGACTAGCGGGAGGGGAGACCCAGTACTTC. Translation gives CASSSGLAGGETQYF.

The chain couples TRBV28 to TRBJ1-2; D remains unclear. The CDR3 has 10 amino acids. The germline V gene encodes CDR1 MDHEN and CDR2 SYDVKM. The CDR3 DNA sequence: TGTGTCACGGGGAAGTATGGCTACACCTTC. This gives the protein CVTGKYGYTF.

The V and J genes are TRBV7-2 and TRBJ2-3, with a tentative D call TRBD2 (6 bases). Germline assignment: CDR1 SGHTA and CDR2 FQGNSA. The CDR3 loop spans 14 amino acids. Trimming shortened V by 5 bases and J by 5 bases, and 14 bases separated the two germline ends. The CDR3 here is CASSRRRGQDTQYF. In DNA, the CDR3 is TGTGCCAGCAGCCGCAGGAGGGGTCAAGATACGCAGTATTTT. Filled out from reference TRBV7-2 and TRBJ2-3, the complete variable domain reads GAGVSQSPSNKVTEKGKDVELRCDPISGHTALYWYRQSLGQGLEFLIYFQGNSAPDKSGLPSDRFSAERTGGSVSTLTIQRTQQEDSAVYLCASSRRRGQDTQYFGPGTRLTVL.

The chain has TRBV5-1 and TRBJ2-1, with D possibly TRBD1 on 6 matching bases. Germline CDR1 and CDR2: SGHRS and YFSETQ. This CDR3 is built from 16 residues. Trimming left V 2 bases short and J 5 bases short, with 17 bases between. The CDR3 DNA reads TGCGCCAGCAGCTTATTAGGGGGAACCTCGAACAATGAGCAGTTCTTC. Protein product: CASSLLGGTSNNEQFF.

The CDR3 protein is CASRVDRATSYEQYF. In DNA, the CDR3 is TGTGCCAGTAGGGTTGACAGGGCGACTTCCTACGAGCAGTACTTC. This chain joins TRBV19 and TRBJ2-7; 7 bases are a match to TRBD1. This CDR3 has 15 residues. In germline, CDR1 is LNHDA, CDR2 SQIVND (reference sequence). V gave up 6 bases and J gave up 1 base; unmatched junction bases: 9.

This chain links TRBV10-3 with TRBJ2-7; TRBD1 aligns across 10 bases. Trimming cost V 0 bases and J 7 bases; bases outside gene matches: 15. Germline lookup yields CDR1 ENHRY and CDR2 SYGVKD. This CDR3 contains 18 residues. CDR3 residues: CAISESRLWRQGAWEQYF. The CDR3 DNA follows: TGTGCCATCAGTGAGTCTCGGCTCTGGAGACAGGGGGCGTGGGAGCAGTACTTC.

CDR3 DNA sequence: TGTGCCAGCAGCGAGGACAGGGGGGTTAGCTCCTACGAGCAGTACTTC. Residues: CASSEDRGVSSYEQYF. This rearrangement joins TRBV5-4 to TRBJ2-7; TRBD1 aligns across 10 bases. Germline lookup yields CDR1 SGHNT and CDR2 YYREEE (reference sequence). Trimming took 4 bases from V and 0 from J; bases not matched to a gene: 7. This CDR3 region has 16 residues.

V gene TRBV5-1 combines with J gene TRBJ2-1; 9 bases align to TRBD1. Germline loops: CDR1 SGHRS, CDR2 YFSETQ. CDR3 length: 17 amino acids. V shed 4 bases and J 1 base; nucleotides not matched to a gene: 9. The CDR3 region is CASSLTTGTGSYNEQFF. In DNA, the CDR3 is TGCGCCAGCAGCCTAACTACCGGGACAGGGTCCTACAATGAGCAGTTCTTC.

V is TRBV5-1 and J is TRBJ2-3, with 12 bases fitting TRBD1. Losses at the gene ends were 4 bases for V and 2 bases for J; bases not matched to a gene: 5. Germline V CDR1 and CDR2: SGHRS, YFSETQ. The CDR3 contains 16 residues. DNA for the CDR3: TGCGCCAGCAGCACTGGGACAGGGGGCTACACAGATACGCAGTATTTT. Its translation: CASSTGTGGYTDTQYF.

This rearrangement joins TRBV7-9 to TRBJ2-1, with 11 bases fitting TRBD1. V shed 5 bases and J 9 bases; nucleotides not matched to a gene: 6. Germline V lookup: CDR1 SEHNR, CDR2 FQNEAQ (reference sequence). The CDR3 totals 14 residues. The CDR3 loop reads CASSRDRGVGEQFF. The CDR3 bases are TGTGCCAGCAGCCGGGACAGGGGGGTCGGTGAGCAGTTCTTC.

The V gene is TRBV10-3, the J gene TRBJ2-2; perhaps TRBD2 as D (5 bases). The CDR3 runs 14 residues. The germline CDR1 and CDR2 sequences are ENHRY and SYGVKD. V was trimmed by 6 bases and J by 4 bases, leaving 12 bases between them. CDR3 DNA: TGTGCCATCAGGATACTAGGAAGCACCGGGGAGCTGTTTTTT. It specifies CAIRILGSTGELFF.

The chain carries TRBV6-5 and TRBJ1-1, with TRBD1 identical over 9 bases. Germline CDR1 and CDR2: MNHEY and SVGAGI. Trimming cost V 5 bases and J 6 bases; bases outside gene matches: 4. This CDR3 contains 13 residues. The CDR3 DNA is TGTGCCAGCAGTAACCGGGACAGGGCTGAAGCTTTCTTT. Translating gives CASSNRDRAEAFF.

The chain is built from TRBV5-4 and TRBJ1-3; D uncertain. The CDR3 extends over 18 amino acids. The germline CDR1 and CDR2 sequences are SGHNT and YYREEE (reference sequence). V was clipped by 0 bases and J by 1 base, with 17 bases between them. CDR3 in amino acids: CASSLVGRSHNSGNTIYF. CDR3 DNA: TGTGCCAGCAGCTTGGTGGGCCGCTCTCACAATTCTGGAAACACCATATATTTT.

The genes are TRBV28 and TRBJ2-5, with TRBD1 as a possible D gene (7 bases). CDR1 MDHEN and CDR2 SYDVKM come from the germline V gene. There are 15 residues in the CDR3. Trimming removed 6 bases at V and 5 bases at J, with 19 bases between. The CDR3, as DNA: TGTGCCAGCAGCCCTGCGAGGGCAGGGGGGGAGACCCAGTACTTC. Its translation is CASSPARAGGETQYF.

The chain joins TRBV1 to TRBJ2-1; the D call in the table, TRBD2, was not verified against the DNA. TRBV1 is deemed a pseudogene. The CDR3 covers 19 residues. The CDR3 DNA reads TGCACCAGCAGCCAAGATACATCCATAAAGTACGGGACTAGGTATGAGCAGTTCTTC. This translates into CTSSQDTSIKYGTRYEQFF.

As DNA, the CDR3 is TGTGCCAGCGTGGCTAGCGGGAGACCAGATACGCAGTATTTT. Protein product: CASVASGRPDTQYF. The V and J genes are TRBV2 and TRBJ2-3; TRBD2 agrees at 10 bases. CDR1 and CDR2 from the germline V gene are SNHLY and FYNNEI. J was trimmed by 4 bases and V by 8 bases; bases with no gene match: 6. The CDR3 totals 14 residues.

The V call is TRBV10-3, the J call TRBJ2-1; 7 bases line up with TRBD2. V lost 7 bases, J lost 8 bases, and 5 bases stayed unmatched. CDR1 is ENHRY and CDR2 is SYGVKD in the germline V gene. CDR3 length: 12 residues. The CDR3 DNA sequence: TGTGCCATCAAGCGGGATAACCATGAGCAGTTCTTC. Amino acid sequence: CAIKRDNHEQFF.

The chain links TRBV9 to TRBJ2-7; D uncertain. Germline CDR1 and CDR2: SGDLS and YYNGEE. This CDR3 contains 15 residues. Trimming removed 0 bases from V and 1 base from J, with 11 bases in between. The chain's CDR3 is CASSVAGGPSYEQYF. The CDR3 DNA reads as TGTGCCAGCAGCGTAGCCGGCGGTCCTTCCTACGAGCAGTACTTC. The full variable domain, in which reference TRBV9 and TRBJ2-7 provide the parts outside the CDR3, is DSGVTQTPKHLITATGQRVTLRCSPRSGDLSVYWYQQSLDQGLQFLIQYYNGEERAKGNILERFSAQQFPDLHSELNLSSLELGDSALYFCASSVAGGPSYEQYFGPGTRLTVT.

V is TRBV10-1 and J is TRBJ2-7; tentative D call: TRBD2 (6 bases). Trimming removed 5 bases from V and 6 bases from J, with 11 bases in between. This CDR3 has 12 amino acids. Germline CDR1 is WNHNN and CDR2 is SYGVQD (reference sequence). Here the CDR3 reads CASSPGVAEQYF. The CDR3 bases are TGCGCCAGCAGTCCGGGAGTCGCCGAGCAGTACTTC.

The chain links TRBV11-2 to TRBJ2-6; possible D gene TRBD1, 6 bases. V lost 5 bases, J lost 1 base, and 9 bases lay in between. The germline CDR1 and CDR2 sequences are SGHAT and FQNNGV. The CDR3 spans 15 residues. The DNA of the CDR3 is TGTGCCAGCAGCCTGGGGACATCTGGGGCCAACGTCCTGACTTTC. This sequence encodes CASSLGTSGANVLTF.

The rearrangement uses TRBV11-2 and TRBJ2-7, with D perhaps matching TRBD2 (6 bases). From germline, CDR1 is SGHAT and CDR2 FQNNGV. V was cut by 4 bases and J by 2 bases, with 12 bases left in between. The CDR3 is made up of 14 amino acids. The CDR3 is CASSSSGVPYEQYF. DNA of the CDR3: TGTGCCAGCAGCTCCTCGGGGGTGCCCTACGAGCAGTACTTC.

V gene TRBV29-1 combines with J gene TRBJ2-1; TRBD2 is a possible D gene (5 bases). V was trimmed by 5 bases and J by 2 bases, leaving 7 bases between them. The germline V gene has CDR1 SQVTM and CDR2 ANQGSEA. CDR3 length: 12 amino acids. CDR3: CSVWETYNEQFF. CDR3 DNA sequence: TGCAGCGTTTGGGAGACCTACAATGAGCAGTTCTTC.